The present T cell receptor (beta chain) was sequenced within a study of blood T cell repertoires in COVID-19. Background on the study: From the United States, Italy and Spain came samples of acute and convalescent COVID-19. From T cells, B-cell-depleted T cells, or PBMCs came the material, which was cDNA or gDNA.

In this sample, this clone turned up once. The germline V gene encodes CDR1 SGHNT and CDR2 YYREEE (reference sequence). This CDR3 region has 15 residues. V lost 5 bases and J 0 bases, leaving 13 bases between the germline ends. In the original workflow: Reference gene primer amplification gave nucleated cell count estimates. Profiling relied on immunoSEQ multiplex PCR, and the TCRdb table lists in-frame clones only, not all of them. V and J calls and clone size follow that table, whereas D and trimming were derived from the DNA. The sample contains about 210,000 clones, around 83% of which appear only once.

The sequenced sample was peripheral blood. This sequence was found in a woman aged 50 to 65 with acute or convalescent COVID-19. The chain uses TRBV5-4 and TRBJ2-3; tentative D call: TRBD2 (6 bases). CDR3 sequence: CASRWDFLSTDTQYF. CDR3 DNA: TGTGCCAGCAGATGGGACTTTCTCAGCACAGATACGCAGTATTTT.